The 4 T cell receptor beta chains listed next were all sequenced from one sample in a study of blood T cell repertoires in COVID-19. Method: immunoSEQ multiplex PCR; TCRdb's copy keeps in-frame clones and lacks some. The sample has some 250,000 clones; about nine tenths are singletons. The sequencing input was PBMCs or T cells enriched from blood (not recorded which). These receptors all come from a woman between 35 and 50 years old with acute COVID-19.

V and J are TRBV5-4 and TRBJ1-2, with TRBD1 as a possible D gene (5 bases). The CDR3 length is 16 residues. V gave up 4 bases and J gave up 4 bases, with 20 bases separating them. Germline V gene data show CDR1 as SGHNT and CDR2 as YYREEE (reference sequence). The CDR3 sequence: CASSPPAGGRSYGYTF. CDR3 bases: TGTGCCAGCAGCCCTCCGGCCGGGGGTAGGAGCTATGGCTACACCTTC.

The chain joins TRBV19 to TRBJ2-1, with D possibly matching TRBD2 (5 bases). V was trimmed by 7 bases and J by 9 bases, leaving 10 bases between them. The V gene's germline CDR1 is LNHDA and CDR2 SQIVND (reference sequence). This CDR3 spans 11 amino acids. The CDR3: CASTTRSEQFF. The CDR3 DNA reads TGTGCCAGTACCACTAGGTCTGAGCAGTTCTTC.

V and J are TRBV5-5 and TRBJ2-7; possible D gene TRBD2, 6 bases. Trimming pared 4 bases from V and 3 bases from J, leaving 14 bases between. The CDR3 extends over 14 amino acids. Germline V gives CDR1 SGHKS, CDR2 YYEKEE (reference sequence). The CDR3 here is CASSRRLEVYEQYF. CDR3 in DNA: TGTGCCAGCAGCCGACGACTAGAGGTCTACGAGCAGTACTTC.

This rearrangement joins TRBV2 to TRBJ2-7; D may be TRBD1 (6 bases). The V and J ends lost 6 bases and 3 bases respectively, with 9 bases between them. The CDR3 runs 12 residues. CDR1 is SNHLY and CDR2 is FYNNEI in the germline V gene. The DNA of the CDR3 is TGTGCCAGCAGCCGGACAGTCTACGAGCAGTACTTC. Amino acids: CASSRTVYEQYF.